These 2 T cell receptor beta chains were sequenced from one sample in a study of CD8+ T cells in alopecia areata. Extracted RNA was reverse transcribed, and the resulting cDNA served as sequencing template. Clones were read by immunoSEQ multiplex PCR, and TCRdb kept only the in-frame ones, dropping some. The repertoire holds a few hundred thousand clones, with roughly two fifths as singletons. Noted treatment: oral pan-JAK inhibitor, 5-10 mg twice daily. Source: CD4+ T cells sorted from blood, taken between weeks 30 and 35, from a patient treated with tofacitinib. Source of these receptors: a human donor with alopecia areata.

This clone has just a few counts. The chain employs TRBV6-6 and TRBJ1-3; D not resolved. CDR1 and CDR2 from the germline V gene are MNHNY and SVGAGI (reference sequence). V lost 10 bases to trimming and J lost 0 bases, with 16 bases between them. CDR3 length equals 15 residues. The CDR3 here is CATSTGQTSGNTIYF. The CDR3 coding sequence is TGTGCCACTTCCACCGGCCAAACCTCTGGAAACACCATATATTTT.

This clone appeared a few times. The CDR3 loop reads CASSFGGDGYTF. The CDR3 nucleotides read TGTGCCAGCAGCTTCGGAGGAGACGGCTACACCTTC. The V and J genes are TRBV7-9 and TRBJ1-2; D is unclear. The CDR3 has 12 residues. The V end lost 3 bases, the J end lost 8 bases, and 10 bases lay between the germline ends. Germline CDR1 and CDR2: SEHNR and FQNEAQ (reference sequence).